These T cell receptor beta chains were read from a single sample in a study of T cells in Graves' hyperthyroidism and ophthalmopathy. TCRdb reprocessed the multiplex PCR reads via MiXCR and lists one record per CDR3 protein. The repertoire holds 300,000 to 400,000 distinct CDR3 sequences, with approximately 17% as singletons. Material: blood. All receptors derive from a man aged 18 to 30 with Graves' ophthalmopathy. Each CDR3 is given with its conserved first and last residue. The D gene is left open where the match is weak. A clone size is listed for some rows: how often the clone was seen (once, few, many), or a class if it is expanded.

d_gene: TRBD1
abundance: NA
j_gene: TRBJ2-7
v_gene: TRBV15
CDR3nt: TGTGCCACCAGCAGTACTTCCGGGACAGGGAAAGTGCAGTACTTC
CDR3aa: CATSSTSGTGKVQYF

d_gene: TRBD2
abundance: many
j_gene: TRBJ2-1
v_gene: TRBV5-1
CDR3nt: TGCGCCAGCAGCTTGGGTAGCGGGGGTATCGATGAGCAGTTCTTC
CDR3aa: CASSLGSGGIDEQFF

d_gene: TRBD1
abundance: NA
j_gene: TRBJ1-5
v_gene: TRBV20-1
CDR3nt: TGCAGTGCTAGAGACCGGGACAGGGGGCTGGTGGGTCAGCCCCAGCATTTT
CDR3aa: CSARDRDRGLVGQPQHF

d_gene: TRBD2
abundance: many
j_gene: TRBJ2-7
v_gene: TRBV6-1
CDR3nt: TGTGCCAGCAGTGAAATCGGGGGGACCTTATCCTACGAGCAGTACTTC
CDR3aa: CASSEIGGTLSYEQYF

d_gene: NA
abundance: NA
j_gene: TRBJ2-3
v_gene: TRBV3-1
CDR3nt: TGTGCCAGCAGCCAAGACTGGCGGGGGCCAACTAGCACAGATACGCAGTATTTT
CDR3aa: CASSQDWRGPTSTDTQYF

d_gene: NA
abundance: NA
j_gene: TRBJ1-2
v_gene: TRBV5-1
CDR3nt: TGTGCCAGCAGCCCACAACCCAACAGTGGGAGGTATGGCTACACCTTC
CDR3aa: CASSPQPNSGRYGYTF

d_gene: NA
abundance: NA
j_gene: TRBJ2-5
v_gene: TRBV20-1
CDR3nt: TGCAGTGCTAGACCCCTGGGGCAGGAGACCCAGTACTTC
CDR3aa: CSARPLGQETQYF

d_gene: TRBD2
abundance: many
j_gene: TRBJ2-3
v_gene: TRBV5-5
CDR3nt: TGTGCCAGCAGCAAAGGCGGGGGGCCGGCGGTTACAGATACGCAGTATTTT
CDR3aa: CASSKGGGPAVTDTQYF

d_gene: TRBD2
abundance: many
j_gene: TRBJ2-5
v_gene: TRBV7-2
CDR3nt: TGTGCCAGCAGCTTACGTAGCGGGGGCTACCAAGAGACCCAGTACTTC
CDR3aa: CASSLRSGGYQETQYF

d_gene: NA
abundance: many
j_gene: TRBJ1-2
v_gene: TRBV15
CDR3nt: TGTGCCACCAGCACCCCGGGGCAGGGCTATGGCTACACCTTC
CDR3aa: CATSTPGQGYGYTF

d_gene: TRBD1
abundance: NA
j_gene: TRBJ2-1
v_gene: TRBV20-1
CDR3nt: TGCAGTGCTGTCCGCGGGACAGGGGGCAATGAGCAGTTCTTC
CDR3aa: CSAVRGTGGNEQFF

d_gene: TRBD2
abundance: few
j_gene: TRBJ2-1
v_gene: TRBV6-1
CDR3nt: TGTGCCAGCAGTGAACCGGGGGGTATATCCTACAATGAGCAGTTCTTC
CDR3aa: CASSEPGGISYNEQFF

d_gene: NA
abundance: few
j_gene: TRBJ1-3
v_gene: TRBV5-1
CDR3nt: TGCGCCAGCAGCTTGATAGAATTTGGAGGCTCTGGAAACACCATATATTTT
CDR3aa: CASSLIEFGGSGNTIYF

d_gene: TRBD2
abundance: many
j_gene: TRBJ2-3
v_gene: TRBV2
CDR3nt: TGTGCCAGCAGTGAAACCAGCGGGGGTGGGGATACGCAGTATTTT
CDR3aa: CASSETSGGGDTQYF

d_gene: TRBD1
abundance: NA
j_gene: TRBJ2-7
v_gene: TRBV6-1
CDR3nt: TGTGCCAGCGGACAGGGGGGCTACGAGCAGTACTTC
CDR3aa: CASGQGGYEQYF

d_gene: TRBD1
abundance: many
j_gene: TRBJ1-1
v_gene: TRBV18
CDR3nt: TGTGCCAGCTCACCACCGACAGGGTTGAACACTGAAGCTTTCTTT
CDR3aa: CASSPPTGLNTEAFF

d_gene: NA
abundance: many
j_gene: TRBJ2-7
v_gene: TRBV10-3
CDR3nt: TGTGCCATCAGTGCCATCCTTACTTACGAGCAGTACTTC
CDR3aa: CAISAILTYEQYF

d_gene: NA
abundance: few
j_gene: TRBJ1-1
v_gene: TRBV20-1
CDR3nt: TGCAGTGCTAGTGATGTAGAAGGTGGAGACACTGAAGCTTTCTTT
CDR3aa: CSASDVEGGDTEAFF

d_gene: TRBD1
abundance: few
j_gene: TRBJ1-2
v_gene: TRBV5-5
CDR3nt: TGTGCCAGCAGCTCGGGCCCTGGGACAGGGGGTTATGGCTACACCTTC
CDR3aa: CASSSGPGTGGYGYTF

d_gene: TRBD2
abundance: many
j_gene: TRBJ2-2
v_gene: TRBV6-1
CDR3nt: TGTGCCAGCTCGGAGCGGGGGCCCCGATGGCCCGGGGAGCTGTTTTTT
CDR3aa: CASSERGPRWPGELFF

d_gene: TRBD1
abundance: many
j_gene: TRBJ1-4
v_gene: TRBV20-1
CDR3nt: TGCAGTGCGGACAGGCAGGGGGAGGGGGATGAAAAACTGTTTTTT
CDR3aa: CSADRQGEGDEKLFF

d_gene: NA
abundance: NA
j_gene: TRBJ1-6
v_gene: TRBV5-1
CDR3nt: TGCGCCAGCAGCCCTCAGGGCGGCCCGTTGGGAGTCAAGATCCTCCACTTT
CDR3aa: CASSPQGGPLGVKILHF

d_gene: NA
abundance: many
j_gene: TRBJ1-1
v_gene: TRBV6-2/TRBV6-3
CDR3nt: TGTGCCAGCAGTACGGAATGGGGCAGGACTGAAGCTTTCTTT
CDR3aa: CASSTEWGRTEAFF

d_gene: NA
abundance: few
j_gene: TRBJ2-1
v_gene: TRBV7-8
CDR3nt: TGTGCCAGCAGCCCCGGGAGCGGGCGTGTGGATGAGCAGTTCTTC
CDR3aa: CASSPGSGRVDEQFF

d_gene: TRBD2
abundance: many
j_gene: TRBJ2-1
v_gene: TRBV6-2/TRBV6-3
CDR3nt: TGTGCCAGCAGTTCCTACGGACTAGCTTCCTACAATGAGCAGTTCTTC
CDR3aa: CASSSYGLASYNEQFF

d_gene: NA
abundance: NA
j_gene: TRBJ2-5
v_gene: TRBV9
CDR3nt: TGTGCCAGCAGCCGCTCAGTGGGGGCCGAGACCCAGTACTTC
CDR3aa: CASSRSVGAETQYF

d_gene: NA
abundance: few
j_gene: TRBJ1-3
v_gene: TRBV18
CDR3nt: TGTGCCAGCTCACCATCGACACTCTCTGGAAACACCATATATTTT
CDR3aa: CASSPSTLSGNTIYF

d_gene: NA
abundance: many
j_gene: TRBJ1-3
v_gene: TRBV7-8
CDR3nt: TGTGCCAGCAGCCCCCGGAGGATTGGAAACACCATATATTTT
CDR3aa: CASSPRRIGNTIYF

d_gene: TRBD1
abundance: NA
j_gene: TRBJ2-5
v_gene: TRBV10-3
CDR3nt: TGTGCCATCAGTGCGGGACAGGGAGAGACCCAGTACTTC
CDR3aa: CAISAGQGETQYF

d_gene: NA
abundance: few
j_gene: TRBJ1-3
v_gene: TRBV11-2
CDR3nt: TGTGCGCTCAGGGCCCTGGGCTCTGGAAACACCATATATTTT
CDR3aa: CALRALGSGNTIYF

d_gene: TRBD1
abundance: NA
j_gene: TRBJ1-1
v_gene: TRBV5-4
CDR3nt: TGTGCCAGCAGCCACGGACAGGGGATCGCTGAAGCTTTCTTT
CDR3aa: CASSHGQGIAEAFF

d_gene: NA
abundance: many
j_gene: TRBJ1-1
v_gene: TRBV6-6
CDR3nt: TGTGCCAGCAGTTACTCGATACAGAACACTGAAGCTTTCTTT
CDR3aa: CASSYSIQNTEAFF

d_gene: TRBD1
abundance: many
j_gene: TRBJ1-5
v_gene: TRBV6-5
CDR3nt: TGTGCCAGCAGTTCTCGACAGGGTCAATCGCCCCAGCATTTT
CDR3aa: CASSSRQGQSPQHF

d_gene: NA
abundance: many
j_gene: TRBJ1-4
v_gene: TRBV2
CDR3nt: TGTGCCAGCAGTGAGGAGGGGGAACTCGCAACTAATGAAAAACTGTTTTTT
CDR3aa: CASSEEGELATNEKLFF

d_gene: NA
abundance: few
j_gene: TRBJ1-1
v_gene: TRBV19
CDR3nt: TGTGCCAGTACTCCCACCCTGGGGGGGGCGAACACTGAAGCTTTCTTT
CDR3aa: CASTPTLGGANTEAFF

d_gene: NA
abundance: NA
j_gene: TRBJ2-5
v_gene: TRBV19
CDR3nt: TGTGCCAGTAGGGACCGGAACGGGGAGACCCAGTACTTC
CDR3aa: CASRDRNGETQYF

d_gene: NA
abundance: NA
j_gene: TRBJ2-2
v_gene: TRBV6-2/TRBV6-3
CDR3nt: TGTGCCAGCAGCAGACGGACCTCCCGGGGGGAGCTGTTTTTT
CDR3aa: CASSRRTSRGELFF

d_gene: NA
abundance: NA
j_gene: TRBJ1-1
v_gene: TRBV19
CDR3nt: TGTGCCAGTAGTATCGGGACGTCTTATGAAGCTTTCTTT
CDR3aa: CASSIGTSYEAFF

d_gene: TRBD1
abundance: few
j_gene: TRBJ1-5
v_gene: TRBV6-5
CDR3nt: TGTGCCAGCACCTACTCTAGGGGACAGGGAAATCAGCCCCAGCATTTT
CDR3aa: CASTYSRGQGNQPQHF

d_gene: NA
abundance: many
j_gene: TRBJ1-4
v_gene: TRBV11-2
CDR3nt: TGTGCCAGCAGCTTGGGTTGGAAGGATGAAAAACTGTTTTTT
CDR3aa: CASSLGWKDEKLFF

d_gene: NA
abundance: NA
j_gene: TRBJ2-5
v_gene: TRBV27
CDR3nt: TGTGCCAGCAAATACAGGGTTTATTGGGAGACCCAGTACTTC
CDR3aa: CASKYRVYWETQYF

d_gene: TRBD2
abundance: NA
j_gene: TRBJ2-2
v_gene: TRBV4-2
CDR3nt: TGTGCCAGCAGCCCCCATCACAGCGGGGGAGTGGGCGGGGAGCTGTTTTTT
CDR3aa: CASSPHHSGGVGGELFF

d_gene: NA
abundance: NA
j_gene: TRBJ2-3
v_gene: TRBV10-1
CDR3nt: TGCGCCAGCACCGAGACAGTTGGTAGCACAGATACGCAGTATTTT
CDR3aa: CASTETVGSTDTQYF

d_gene: TRBD2
abundance: NA
j_gene: TRBJ2-7
v_gene: TRBV7-2
CDR3nt: TGTGCCAGCAGCTTAGCCAGCGGGGCTAACTACGAGCAGTACTTC
CDR3aa: CASSLASGANYEQYF

d_gene: NA
abundance: many
j_gene: TRBJ1-6
v_gene: TRBV3-1
CDR3nt: TGTGCCAGCAGCCAAATCAGGAGCTCCTATAATTCACCCCTCCACTTT
CDR3aa: CASSQIRSSYNSPLHF

d_gene: NA
abundance: few
j_gene: TRBJ2-2
v_gene: TRBV3-1
CDR3nt: TGTGCCAGCACGGACTACCTCAACACCGGGGAGCTGTTTTTT
CDR3aa: CASTDYLNTGELFF

d_gene: NA
abundance: many
j_gene: TRBJ1-2
v_gene: TRBV12-3/TRBV12-4
CDR3nt: TGTGCCAGCACATCCTGGGGGGAGGGCTACACCTTC
CDR3aa: CASTSWGEGYTF

d_gene: NA
abundance: many
j_gene: TRBJ1-6
v_gene: TRBV28
CDR3nt: TGTGCCAGCGGGATTGGTTCACCCCTCCACTTT
CDR3aa: CASGIGSPLHF

d_gene: TRBD1
abundance: NA
j_gene: TRBJ2-5
v_gene: TRBV6-2/TRBV6-3
CDR3nt: TGTGCCAGCAAGTCCTCGGACAGGGGGCACCAAGAGACCCAGTACTTC
CDR3aa: CASKSSDRGHQETQYF

d_gene: NA
abundance: few
j_gene: TRBJ2-6
v_gene: TRBV7-3
CDR3nt: TGTGCCAGCAGCTACGGGGTGGCGGGGGCCAACGTCCTGACTTTC
CDR3aa: CASSYGVAGANVLTF

d_gene: NA
abundance: many
j_gene: TRBJ2-2
v_gene: TRBV18
CDR3nt: TGTGCCAGCTCGCGGCAGCAGCGAGACACCGGGGAGCTGTTTTTT
CDR3aa: CASSRQQRDTGELFF